The entry below describes one T cell receptor (beta chain). Its specificity is unknown. The data belong to a study of shared clonotypes between healthy human individuals. Study-level background: Donors had three CD4 naive, three CD4 memory, two CD8 naive and one CD8 memory plate apiece. Regarding the study as a whole: Although depth was large, rarefaction showed that sequencing of the sorted subsets was incomplete.

Into CD45RA+ naive and CD45RA-negative memory subsets, the CD4+ cells were split. For each subset, genomic DNA was distributed in equal portions over several immunoSEQ plates. TCRdb keeps only in-frame clones here, not all; method: immunoSEQ multiplex PCR. The profile shows around 330,000 clones, 74% of them singletons. There are 18 residues in the CDR3. The germline V and J ends were trimmed by 0 bases and 0 bases, with 14 bases remaining between them. The germline V gene encodes CDR1 SEHNR and CDR2 FQNEAQ (reference sequence). The TCR comes from a man aged 25 to 40 in good health. This chain links TRBV7-9 with TRBJ2-2; maybe TRBD1 (6 bases). Sequenced sample: memory CD4+ T cells sorted from blood. Subset defined: CD45RA-negative fraction. CDR3 loop: CASSLAGQGLANTGELFF. As DNA, the CDR3 is TGTGCCAGCAGCTTAGCGGGCCAGGGGCTAGCGAACACCGGGGAGCTGTTTTTT.